Presented here are 19 T cell receptor beta chains from one specimen sequenced in a study of T cell responses to AZD1222 COVID-19 vaccine. Data came from immunoSEQ multiplex PCR; TCRdb stores just in-frame clones and leaves some out. The repertoire includes approximately 150,000 clones, 90% to 95% of them detected once, and under 1.5% sits in the top ten. This material consisted of peripheral blood, taken 28 days after the second AZD1222 dose. The receptors shown here come from an adult who received the AZD1222 COVID-19 vaccine.

This chain joins TRBV15 and TRBJ2-5; TRBD2 matches at 10 bases. Trimming cost V 5 bases and J 4 bases; bases outside gene matches: 7. The CDR3 is made up of 15 amino acids. Germline-derived CDR1 and CDR2 are LNHNV and YYDKDF (reference sequence). The CDR3 loop reads CATSRPAGGLETQYF. CDR3 in DNA: TGTGCCACCAGCCGACCAGCGGGGGGGTTAGAGACCCAGTACTTC.

The J gene is TRBJ2-1, the V gene TRBV3-1 (or the pseudogene TRBV3-2); D is uncertain. The V gene lost 1 base and the J gene lost 9 bases, with 19 bases spanning the gap. Germline V lookup: CDR1 LGHDT, CDR2 YNNKEL (reference sequence). CDR3 size: 16 residues. CDR3 residues: CASSQGVVQYGGEQFF. The CDR3 nucleotides read TGTGCCAGCAGCCAAGGGGTTGTACAGTATGGTGGTGAGCAGTTCTTC.

The chain combines TRBV4-3 with TRBJ2-7, with D perhaps given as TRBD1 or TRBD2 (5 bases each). Germline CDR1 and CDR2: LGHNA and YSLEER. This CDR3 region has 15 residues. V lost 0 bases to trimming and J lost 0 bases, with 9 bases between them. CDR3 in DNA: TGCGCCAGCAGCCAAGATCGGGACGCCTCCTACGAGCAGTACTTC. It yields the protein CASSQDRDASYEQYF.

The chain employs TRBV9 and TRBJ1-2, with 9 positions matching TRBD1. In germline, CDR1 is SGDLS, CDR2 YYNGEE. V lost 1 base to trimming and J lost 10 bases; unmatched junction nucleotides: 8. The CDR3 is 14 residues long. The CDR3 spells CASSVTGGGQAYTF. CDR3 sequence (DNA): TGTGCCAGCAGCGTAACAGGGGGCGGGCAGGCCTACACCTTC.

This clone has only one observation. J is TRBJ1-5 and V is TRBV19, with TRBD1 identical over 8 bases. CDR1 is LNHDA and CDR2 is SQIVND in the germline V gene (reference sequence). With 5 bases clipped from V and 7 bases from J, the junction kept 7 bases outside the gene matches. The length of the CDR3 is 14 residues. As DNA, the CDR3 is TGTGCCAGTAGTGTGACAGGGGAAAGGCAGCCCCAGCATTTT. This gives the protein CASSVTGERQPQHF.

The chain recombines TRBV29-1 with TRBJ1-1; TRBD1 is a possible D gene (5 bases). Germline CDR1 and CDR2: SQVTM and ANQGSEA. This CDR3 has 14 residues. Deletions cut 7 bases from V and 4 bases from J, with 19 bases between. CDR3 in DNA: TGCAGCGCCGGAGGGATAAGGGGAGGCACTGAAGCTTTCTTT. Translated, it gives CSAGGIRGGTEAFF.

The CDR3 here is CASSLDRGEAFF. Here the CDR3 DNA reads TGTGCCAGCAGCTTAGACAGGGGGGAAGCTTTCTTT. The chain links TRBV11-3 to TRBJ1-1; 7 bases align to TRBD1. J was trimmed by 8 bases and V by 0 bases; bases with no gene match: 0. CDR3 length equals 12 residues. Germline CDR1 SGHNT, CDR2 YENEEA. The variable domain in full, completed from reference TRBV11-3 and TRBJ1-1, reads EAGVVQSPRYKIIEKKQPVAFWCNPISGHNTLYWYLQNLGQGPELLIRYENEEAVDDSQLPKDRFSAERLKGVDSTLKIQPAELGDSAVYLCASSLDRGEAFFGQGTRLTVV.

This clone has a handful of counts. This chain joins TRBV6-5 and TRBJ2-7; perhaps TRBD1 as D (6 bases). V was pared by 8 bases and J by 2 bases, with 13 bases between. Per germline, CDR1 MNHEY and CDR2 SVGAGI. The CDR3 consists of 13 residues. The CDR3 sequence: CASHGGQPYEQYF. The CDR3, as DNA: TGTGCCAGCCACGGAGGACAGCCCTACGAGCAGTACTTC.

The chain joins TRBV6-1 to TRBJ1-1, with D possibly TRBD1 on 5 matching bases. V lost 3 bases and J lost 3, with 14 bases in between. The CDR3 contains 15 residues. Germline lookup yields CDR1 MNHNS and CDR2 SASEGT. In nucleotides, the CDR3 is TGTGCCAGCAGTGACCCCAACGGAGGGGACACTGAAGCTTTCTTT. It codes for CASSDPNGGDTEAFF.

J is TRBJ2-3 and V is TRBV4-1; D perhaps matches TRBD1 (6 bases). This CDR3 has 17 residues. The V end lost 1 base, the J end lost 4 bases, and 18 bases lay between the germline ends. Looked up from germline, CDR1 is MGHRA and CDR2 is YSYEKL. CDR3 in DNA: TGCGCCAGCAGCCAAGTTGGTCGGGCCAGGGGCGCAGATACGCAGTATTTT. Residues: CASSQVGRARGADTQYF.

Only a few counts were recorded for this clone. V usage is TRBV19 and J usage is TRBJ1-1, with 8 bases lining up with TRBD1. This CDR3 region has 14 residues. Germline V CDR1 and CDR2: LNHDA, SQIVND (reference sequence). V was pared by 6 bases and J by 4 bases, with 7 bases of the junction left unmatched. The CDR3 DNA is TGTGCCAGTAGGATCCGACAGGGGAGCACTGAAGCTTTCTTT. Its protein product is CASRIRQGSTEAFF.

This chain links TRBV12-3 or TRBV12-4 with TRBJ1-1; D remains ambiguous. This CDR3 has 13 amino acids. Trimming removed 1 base at V and 4 bases at J, with 7 bases between. The CDR3 spells CASSLGFLTEAFF. The CDR3 DNA reads as TGTGCCAGCAGTTTAGGGTTTCTCACTGAAGCTTTCTTT.

V gene TRBV24-1 combines with J gene TRBJ2-5, with 10 bases fitting TRBD1. Germline V lookup: CDR1 KGHDR, CDR2 SFDVKD. CDR3 length equals 16 residues. V shed 7 bases, J shed 3 bases, and the junction held 10 bases outside the gene matches. The CDR3 coding sequence is TGTGCCACCAGGCCGGCGGGGACAGGGGTTAAAGAGACCCAGTACTTC. Its protein product is CATRPAGTGVKETQYF.

This clone is a singleton in its sample. The V gene is TRBV28, the J gene TRBJ1-1, with 7 positions matching TRBD1. Germline values: CDR1 MDHEN, CDR2 SYDVKM. The CDR3 totals 15 residues. V lost 5 bases to trimming and J lost 0 bases; unmatched junction nucleotides: 6. For the CDR3, the DNA is TGTGCCAGCAGTAGGACAGGACGATTGAACACTGAAGCTTTCTTT. Amino acids: CASSRTGRLNTEAFF. The whole variable domain, filled in from reference TRBV28 and TRBJ1-1, reads DVKVTQSSRYLVKRTGEKVFLECVQDMDHENMFWYRQDPGLGLRLIYFSYDVKMKEKGDIPEGYSVSREKKERFSLILESASTNQTSMYLCASSRTGRLNTEAFFGQGTRLTVV.

The chain couples TRBV2 to TRBJ1-6; 9 positions match TRBD1. Trimming at V came to 6 bases and at J to 7 bases, leaving 7 bases not matched to a gene. CDR1 and CDR2 from the germline V gene are SNHLY and FYNNEI. CDR3 length equals 15 residues. CDR3 DNA sequence: TGTGCCAGCAGGCTACAGGGGGCGCGGAATTCACCCCTCCACTTT. As protein: CASRLQGARNSPLHF.

The V call is TRBV10-3, the J call TRBJ2-5, with D perhaps being TRBD1 or TRBD2 (5 bases each). V was trimmed by 3 bases and J by 9 bases, leaving 20 bases between them. There are 15 residues in the CDR3. Germline loops: CDR1 ENHRY, CDR2 SYGVKD. The CDR3 is CAISDQLGDGIPQYF. The DNA for the CDR3 is TGTGCCATCAGTGATCAGTTGGGGGACGGAATACCCCAGTACTTC.

This clone showed up just once. This chain joins TRBV30 and TRBJ2-1; 12 nucleotides align to TRBD2. V trimming: 3 bases; J trimming: 0 bases; junction bases outside the gene matches: 9. The CDR3 extends over 18 amino acids. The germline V gene encodes CDR1 GTSNPN and CDR2 SVGIG (reference sequence). The CDR3 spells CAWRGLAGGGDSYNEQFF. The CDR3 region has the DNA TGTGCCTGGAGGGGGCTAGCGGGAGGGGGAGACTCCTACAATGAGCAGTTCTTC.

The chain carries TRBV6-2 or TRBV6-3 and TRBJ1-3; the D is unclear. Between the trimmed V and J ends, which lost 0 bases and 1 base, there was a span of 7 bases. The germline V gene has CDR1 MNHEY and CDR2 SVGEGT. This CDR3 region has 15 residues. CDR3 in DNA: TGTGCCAGCAGTTACTCCGGTACTTCTGGAAACACCATATATTTT. It encodes CASSYSGTSGNTIYF.

The rearrangement links TRBV5-1 to TRBJ1-2; a possible D gene is TRBD1 (6 bases). Per germline, CDR1 SGHRS and CDR2 YFSETQ. V was clipped by 3 bases and J by 3 bases, with 15 bases between them. This CDR3 is 15 amino acids long. CDR3 bases: TGCGCCAGCAGCTCTCGGGGGGCGCTTGACTATGGCTACACCTTC. Protein: CASSSRGALDYGYTF.